The TCR beta chain described here comes from a study of blood T cells in healthy people across ages. Looking at the study overall: Using template switching, researchers captured about one barcoded beta molecule for each two T cells. Study results and caveats: The CMV status of each donor remained undetermined, and this could have confounded shifts in expanded clonotypes.

Primers used in a second PCR of about 7 to 12 cycles were a sample-barcoded 5' primer and a J-beta primer mix. Researchers report that a template-switch adaptor with 12 random nucleotides tagged each cDNA molecule. Each single sample gave us at least 3 million CDR3-containing paired-end reads. TCRdb redid the calling of the 5' RACE reads with MiXCR, one entry per CDR3 protein. This table has approximately 850,000 distinct CDR3 sequences, more than 40% appearing once. Germline lookup yields CDR1 DFQATT and CDR2 SNEGSKA (reference sequence). V lost 5 bases and J 3 bases, leaving 16 bases between the germline ends. The CDR3 runs to 14 residues. A word on this clonotype: Its antigen remains unknown.

J is TRBJ1-2 and V is TRBV20-1; a possible D gene is TRBD1 (5 bases). Specimen: blood. This clonotype was sampled from a man in his sixties in good health. The CDR3 loop reads CSASDSVDDYGYTF. The CDR3 DNA reads as TGCAGTGCTTCCGACAGCGTAGACGACTATGGCTACACCTTC.